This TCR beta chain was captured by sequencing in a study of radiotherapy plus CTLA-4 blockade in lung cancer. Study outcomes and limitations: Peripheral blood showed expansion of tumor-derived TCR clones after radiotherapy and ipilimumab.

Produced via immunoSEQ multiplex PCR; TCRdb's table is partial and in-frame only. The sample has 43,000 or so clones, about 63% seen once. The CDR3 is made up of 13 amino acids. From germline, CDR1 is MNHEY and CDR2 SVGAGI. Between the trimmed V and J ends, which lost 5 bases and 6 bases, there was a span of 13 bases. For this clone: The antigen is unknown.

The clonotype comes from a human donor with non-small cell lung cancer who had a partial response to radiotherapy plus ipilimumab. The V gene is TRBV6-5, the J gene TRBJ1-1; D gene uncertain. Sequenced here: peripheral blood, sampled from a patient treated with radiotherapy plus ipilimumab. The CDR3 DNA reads TGTGCCAGCAGTATCGGCGGTTCGGCTGAAGCTTTCTTT. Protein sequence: CASSIGGSAEAFF.